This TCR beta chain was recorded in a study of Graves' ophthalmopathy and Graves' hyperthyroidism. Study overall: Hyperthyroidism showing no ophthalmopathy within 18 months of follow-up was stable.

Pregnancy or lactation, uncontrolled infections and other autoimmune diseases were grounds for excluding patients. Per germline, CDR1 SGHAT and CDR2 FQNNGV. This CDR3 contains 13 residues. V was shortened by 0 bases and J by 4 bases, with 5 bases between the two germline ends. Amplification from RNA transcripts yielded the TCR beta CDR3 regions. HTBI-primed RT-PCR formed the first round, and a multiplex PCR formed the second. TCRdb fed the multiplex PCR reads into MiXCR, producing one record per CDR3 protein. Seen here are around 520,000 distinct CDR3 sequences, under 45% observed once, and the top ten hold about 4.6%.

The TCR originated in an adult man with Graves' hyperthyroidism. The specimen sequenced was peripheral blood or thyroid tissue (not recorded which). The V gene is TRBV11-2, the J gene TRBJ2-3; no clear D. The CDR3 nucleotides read TGTGCCAGCAGCTTAGATCTCCCAGATACGCAGTATTTT. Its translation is CASSLDLPDTQYF. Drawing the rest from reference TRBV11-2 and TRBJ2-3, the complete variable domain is EAGVAQSPRYKIIEKRQSVAFWCNPISGHATLYWYQQILGQGPKLLIQFQNNGVVDDSQLPKDRFSAERLKGVDSTLKIQPAKLEDSAVYLCASSLDLPDTQYFGPGTRLTVL.